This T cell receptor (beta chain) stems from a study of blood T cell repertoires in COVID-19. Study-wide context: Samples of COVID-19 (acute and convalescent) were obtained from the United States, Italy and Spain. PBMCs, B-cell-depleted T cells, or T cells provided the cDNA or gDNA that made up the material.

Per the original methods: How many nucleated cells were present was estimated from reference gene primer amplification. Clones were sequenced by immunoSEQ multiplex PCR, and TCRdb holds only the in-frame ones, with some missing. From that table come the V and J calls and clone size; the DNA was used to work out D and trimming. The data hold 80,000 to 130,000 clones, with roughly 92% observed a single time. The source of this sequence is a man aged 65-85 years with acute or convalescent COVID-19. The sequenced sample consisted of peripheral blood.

The CDR3, as DNA: TGTGCCAGCAGCTTGGGTCCCCGGACAGGGGGGCAGCCCCAGCATTTT. Translating it yields CASSLGPRTGGQPQHF. The chain combines TRBV5-4 with TRBJ1-5, with 10 bases aligning to TRBD1. Germline CDR1 and CDR2: SGHNT and YYREEE (reference sequence). This CDR3 is 16 amino acids long. J lost 7 bases, V lost 0 bases, and 7 bases had no gene match.